Below, 26 T cell receptor beta chains from the same sample are listed, as sequenced in a study of cytomegalovirus exposure and HLA in healthy donors. 13 Jbeta primers and 60 Vbeta primers were used for the PCR. Repertoires were generated with immunoSEQ multiplex PCR, while TCRdb's copy carries only in-frame clones and drops some. The repertoire includes 150,000 or so clones, roughly 80% of them detected once, and around 3.1% sits in the top ten. Specimen: PBMCs. The receptors derive from a woman aged 40 to 50 in good health and CMV-seronegative.

The V call is TRBV18, the J call TRBJ2-7; tentatively, D is TRBD2 (6 bases). CDR1 is KGHSH, CDR2 LQKENI, per germline. Trimming took off 2 bases at V and 4 bases at J, with 9 bases between the two ends. CDR3 size: 13 residues. CDR3 sequence (DNA): TGTGCCAGCTCACCAATCGGGAGATACGAGCAGTACTTC. This sequence encodes CASSPIGRYEQYF.

The rearrangement uses TRBV2 and TRBJ1-1, with no clear D. The CDR3 totals 13 residues. Germline V CDR1 and CDR2: SNHLY, FYNNEI. Trimming stripped 5 bases from V and 0 bases from J, with 7 bases between. The DNA of the CDR3 is TGTGCCAGCAGTCTTTATATGAACACTGAAGCTTTCTTT. It yields the protein CASSLYMNTEAFF.

Written as DNA, the CDR3 is TGTGCCAGCAGTGAAGCCCACGGTAGCAATCAGCCCCAGCATTTT. Residues: CASSEAHGSNQPQHF. This chain links TRBV6-1 with TRBJ1-5; D is undetermined. Trimming cost V 0 bases and J 0 bases, with 6 bases left between them. Per the germline V gene, CDR1 is MNHNS and CDR2 is SASEGT. There are 15 residues in the CDR3.

This clone has only a few counts. CDR3 nucleotides: TGTGCCAGCTTCCCAGACAGGGTGGTCCCCGGGGAGCTGTTTTTT. Protein sequence: CASFPDRVVPGELFF. V and J are TRBV6-1 and TRBJ2-2, with 7 bases lining up with TRBD1. With V trimmed by 8 bases and J by 6 bases, 12 bases remained unmatched. Germline CDR1 is MNHNS and CDR2 is SASEGT. This CDR3 comprises 15 residues.

The V and J genes are TRBV27 and TRBJ1-1; D is perhaps TRBD1 (6 bases). The germline V and J ends were trimmed by 6 bases and 11 bases, with 22 bases remaining between them. The CDR3 sequence is 14 residues long. The germline gives CDR1 MNHEY, CDR2 SMNVEV (reference sequence). As DNA, the CDR3 is TGTGCCAGCAGGCCTACAGGGCATGCAGTTGAGGCTTTCTTT. It yields the protein CASRPTGHAVEAFF.

V usage is TRBV28 and J usage is TRBJ1-5; unclear D gene. V lost 4 bases and J 9 bases, leaving 10 bases between the germline ends. Germline lookup yields CDR1 MDHEN and CDR2 SYDVKM. The CDR3 has 12 amino acids. The CDR3 is CASSSTAGPQHF. CDR3 in DNA: TGTGCCAGCAGTTCAACTGCTGGGCCCCAGCATTTT.

J is TRBJ1-4 and V is TRBV14; 8 nucleotides line up with TRBD1. V shed 3 bases, J shed 4 bases, and the junction held 4 bases outside the gene matches. The CDR3 spans 15 residues. Germline CDR1 reads SGHDN; CDR2 reads FVKESK. The CDR3 DNA reads TGTGCCAGCAGCCAGACAGGGGCTATTAATGAAAAACTGTTTTTT. This gives the protein CASSQTGAINEKLFF.

In regard to this clone: Other DNA sequences in this sample translate to the same CDR3. The chain couples TRBV5-1 to TRBJ1-1, with D tentatively TRBD1 (6 bases). The CDR3 length is 14 residues. V lost 0 bases and J 2 bases, leaving 8 bases between the germline ends. Germline V CDR1 and CDR2: SGHRS, YFSETQ. CDR3 amino acids: CASSLGQVNTEAFF. The CDR3 DNA follows: TGCGCCAGCAGCTTGGGACAGGTAAACACTGAAGCTTTCTTT.

V usage is TRBV27 and J usage is TRBJ1-5; 8 bases align to TRBD1. This CDR3 comprises 14 residues. Germline CDR1 is MNHEY and CDR2 is SMNVEV (reference sequence). Unmatched junction bases numbered 5, after V lost 3 bases and J lost 7 bases. Written as DNA, the CDR3 is TGTGCCAGCAGTTTCGGACAGGGAGGACAGCCCCAGCATTTT. It is translated as CASSFGQGGQPQHF.

There are a few counts of this clone. The chain links TRBV5-4 to TRBJ1-2, with 10 bases fitting TRBD1. Germline V gives CDR1 SGHNT, CDR2 YYREEE (reference sequence). J gave up 7 bases and V 0 bases, and 6 bases lay outside the gene matches. This CDR3 comprises 15 residues. This chain's CDR3 is CASSLAETGGIGYTF. CDR3 in DNA: TGTGCCAGCAGCTTGGCCGAGACAGGGGGCATTGGCTACACCTTC.

J is TRBJ2-5 and V is TRBV15, with 9 positions matching TRBD1. V dropped 3 bases and J dropped 3; count of bases not matched to a gene: 8. Germline V gives CDR1 LNHNV, CDR2 YYDKDF (reference sequence). This CDR3 spans 16 amino acids. The CDR3 is CATSSVLGQGEETQYF. CDR3 DNA sequence: TGTGCCACCAGCAGTGTCTTGGGACAGGGTGAAGAGACCCAGTACTTC.

This chain uses TRBV5-6 with TRBJ1-1, with TRBD1 matching over 7 bases. CDR1 is SGHDT and CDR2 is YYEEEE in the germline V gene. This CDR3 has 15 amino acids. Trimming at V came to 4 bases and at J to 0 bases, leaving 6 bases not matched to a gene. As DNA, the CDR3 is TGTGCCAGCAGCCCGACGACAGGGCTGAACACTGAAGCTTTCTTT. Its protein product is CASSPTTGLNTEAFF.

The chain joins TRBV6-5 to TRBJ1-6, with 12 bases that match TRBD1. From germline, CDR1 is MNHEY and CDR2 SVGAGI. The CDR3 runs 15 residues. The V gene end was trimmed by 5 bases and the J gene end by 8 bases; junction bases not matched to a gene: 4. DNA of the CDR3: TGTGCCAGCAGTCGGGACAGGGGGCGCGATTCACCCCTCCACTTT. It translates to CASSRDRGRDSPLHF.

This chain uses TRBV13 with TRBJ2-1; no clear D. The CDR3 totals 19 residues. Trimming left V 5 bases short and J 0 bases short, with 23 bases between. CDR1 and CDR2 (germline): PRHDT, FYEKMQ (reference sequence). The CDR3, as DNA: TGTGCCAGCAGCGCATACTACCCTCTAGACTTAAGCTCCTACAATGAGCAGTTCTTC. As protein: CASSAYYPLDLSSYNEQFF.

This clone appeared a few times. The V gene is TRBV11-2, the J gene TRBJ1-4; tentative D call: TRBD1 (5 bases). The CDR3 length is 14 residues. Trimming took off 3 bases at V and 8 bases at J, with 13 bases between the two ends. The V gene's germline CDR1 is SGHAT and CDR2 FQNNGV. The CDR3 bases are TGTGCCAGCAGCTTTGACAGATTCCAGGAAAAACTGTTTTTT. Its protein is CASSFDRFQEKLFF. Based on the CDR3 plus reference TRBV11-2 and TRBJ1-4, the full variable domain is EAGVAQSPRYKIIEKRQSVAFWCNPISGHATLYWYQQILGQGPKLLIQFQNNGVVDDSQLPKDRFSAERLKGVDSTLKIQPAKLEDSAVYLCASSFDRFQEKLFFGSGTQLSVL.

Written as DNA, the CDR3 is TGTGCCAGCAGTTTATTAGACAGGGCCGGGGAAAAACTGTTTTTT. It encodes CASSLLDRAGEKLFF. V usage is TRBV28 and J usage is TRBJ1-4; 7 bases are shared with TRBD1. V shed 1 base, J shed 8 bases, and the junction held 7 bases outside the gene matches. The germline V gene encodes CDR1 MDHEN and CDR2 SYDVKM. The CDR3 is 15 residues long.

V and J are TRBV2 and TRBJ1-2; D may be TRBD1 (5 bases). Deletions cut 5 bases from V and 1 base from J, with 14 bases between. The germline gives CDR1 SNHLY, CDR2 FYNNEI. The CDR3 is made up of 15 amino acids. Here the CDR3 reads CASSTVQGYNYGYTF. In DNA form, the CDR3 reads TGTGCCAGCAGTACCGTGCAGGGATATAACTATGGCTACACCTTC.

This chain uses TRBV4-1 with TRBJ1-2, with D possibly matching TRBD1 (6 bases). Germline V gives CDR1 MGHRA, CDR2 YSYEKL. Trimming pared 0 bases from V and 1 base from J, leaving 9 bases between. CDR3 length equals 15 residues. CDR3 sequence (DNA): TGCGCCAGCAGCCAAGATACAGGGAGTAACTATGGCTACACCTTC. It specifies CASSQDTGSNYGYTF.

This chain links TRBV5-1 with TRBJ2-5; 12 nucleotides agree with TRBD2. The CDR3 consists of 15 residues. Germline lookup yields CDR1 SGHRS and CDR2 YFSETQ. V dropped 3 bases and J dropped 5; count of bases not matched to a gene: 5. The CDR3 nucleotides are TGCGCCAGCAGCTCGACTAGCGGGGGCCACGAGACCCAGTACTTC. Its translation: CASSSTSGGHETQYF.

The chain joins TRBV9 to TRBJ1-5, with D perhaps TRBD1 (6 bases). The V gene lost 3 bases and the J gene lost 2 bases, with 15 bases spanning the gap. The CDR3 totals 16 residues. Germline V lookup: CDR1 SGDLS, CDR2 YYNGEE. The CDR3 region has the DNA TGTGCCAGCAGCGCAGGGGCCCAGGGCGGCAATCAGCCCCAGCATTTT. Protein: CASSAGAQGGNQPQHF.

This clone was detected only a few times. The chain joins TRBV13 to TRBJ1-1, with a tentative D call TRBD1 (5 bases). From germline, CDR1 is PRHDT and CDR2 FYEKMQ (reference sequence). CDR3 length: 16 residues. Trimming removed 1 base from V and 0 bases from J, with 12 bases in between. The CDR3 protein is CASSLVTYRMNTEAFF. In nucleotides, the CDR3 is TGTGCCAGCAGCTTAGTAACGTACAGGATGAACACTGAAGCTTTCTTT.

This clone was recorded only once. The chain is built from TRBV28 and TRBJ2-3; D is possibly TRBD2 (6 bases). The germline V and J ends were trimmed by 1 base and 0 bases, with 11 bases remaining between them. The CDR3 loop spans 16 amino acids. Germline lookup yields CDR1 MDHEN and CDR2 SYDVKM. In DNA, the CDR3 is TGTGCCAGCAGTTTATACGCGGGGTCCAGCACAGATACGCAGTATTTT. This encodes CASSLYAGSSTDTQYF.

This clone was counted a single time. The chain combines TRBV6-5 with TRBJ2-1; D unclear. Trimming stripped 4 bases from V and 1 base from J, with 11 bases between. Germline V CDR1 and CDR2: MNHEY, SVGAGI. There are 15 residues in the CDR3. Here the CDR3 DNA reads TGTGCCAGCAGTTTCTACTCCTTTTCCTACAATGAGCAGTTCTTC. This translates into CASSFYSFSYNEQFF.

This sequence joins TRBV7-9 and TRBJ2-5; 8 nucleotides match TRBD1. The CDR3 length is 16 residues. CDR1 and CDR2 (germline): SEHNR, FQNEAQ (reference sequence). V gave up 3 bases and J gave up 2 bases; unmatched junction bases: 8. CDR3 nucleotide sequence: TGTGCCAGCAGCTTCCGGGACAGGAGTCCTCAAGAGACCCAGTACTTC. Translated: CASSFRDRSPQETQYF.

This clone was observed a single time. The CDR3 sequence is CASSLKNGHRSSYNEQFF. In nucleotides, the CDR3 is TGTGCCAGCAGCTTAAAAAATGGACACCGGAGCTCCTACAATGAGCAGTTCTTC. The rearrangement joins TRBV7-9 to TRBJ2-1, with D tentatively TRBD1 (5 bases). The germline V and J ends were trimmed by 2 bases and 0 bases, with 17 bases remaining between them. The CDR3 totals 18 residues. The germline CDR1 and CDR2 sequences are SEHNR and FQNEAQ (reference sequence).

This chain connects TRBV5-1 to TRBJ1-5; D may be TRBD1 (5 bases). Trimming removed 0 bases from V and 1 base from J, with 8 bases in between. CDR3 length: 15 amino acids. Germline V CDR1 and CDR2: SGHRS, YFSETQ. The CDR3 sequence: CASSLDGGSNQPQHF. The CDR3 DNA is TGCGCCAGCAGCTTGGACGGGGGGAGCAATCAGCCCCAGCATTTT. The full variable domain, completed using reference TRBV5-1 and TRBJ1-5, is KAGVTQTPRYLIKTRGQQVTLSCSPISGHRSVSWYQQTPGQGLQFLFEYFSETQRNKGNFPGRFSGRQFSNSRSEMNVSTLELGDSALYLCASSLDGGSNQPQHFGDGTRLSIL.